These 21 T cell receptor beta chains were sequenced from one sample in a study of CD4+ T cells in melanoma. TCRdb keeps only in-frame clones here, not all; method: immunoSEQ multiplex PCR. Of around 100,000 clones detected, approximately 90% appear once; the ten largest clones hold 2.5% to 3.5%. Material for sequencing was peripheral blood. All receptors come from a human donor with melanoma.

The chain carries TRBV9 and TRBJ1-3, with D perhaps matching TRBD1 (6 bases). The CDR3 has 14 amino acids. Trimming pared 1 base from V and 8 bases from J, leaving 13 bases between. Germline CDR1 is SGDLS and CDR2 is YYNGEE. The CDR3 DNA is TGTGCCAGCAGCGTACAACAGGGAATGGACACCATATATTTT. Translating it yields CASSVQQGMDTIYF.

DNA of the CDR3: TGCGCCAGCAGCCCCGGGGGGGGTCTAAAAGAGACCCAGTACTTC. Translated, it gives CASSPGGGLKETQYF. The V call is TRBV5-1, the J call TRBJ2-5, with 8 bases lining up with TRBD2. Germline loops: CDR1 SGHRS, CDR2 YFSETQ. There are 15 residues in the CDR3. J was trimmed by 3 bases and V by 4 bases; bases with no gene match: 8. The full variable domain, completed using reference TRBV5-1 and TRBJ2-5, is KAGVTQTPRYLIKTRGQQVTLSCSPISGHRSVSWYQQTPGQGLQFLFEYFSETQRNKGNFPGRFSGRQFSNSRSEMNVSTLELGDSALYLCASSPGGGLKETQYFGPGTRLLVL.

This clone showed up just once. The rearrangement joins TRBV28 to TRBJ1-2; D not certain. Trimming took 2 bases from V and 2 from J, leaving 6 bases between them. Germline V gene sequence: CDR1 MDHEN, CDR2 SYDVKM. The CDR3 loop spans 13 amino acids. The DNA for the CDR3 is TGTGCCAGCAGTTTAGTGCCGAACTATGGCTACACCTTC. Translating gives CASSLVPNYGYTF.

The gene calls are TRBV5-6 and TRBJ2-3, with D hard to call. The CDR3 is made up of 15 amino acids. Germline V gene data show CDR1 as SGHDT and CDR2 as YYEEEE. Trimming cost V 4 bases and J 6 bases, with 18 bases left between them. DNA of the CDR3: TGTGCCAGCAGCCGTTCGAACCGTTCTTGGGATACGCAGTATTTT. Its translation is CASSRSNRSWDTQYF.

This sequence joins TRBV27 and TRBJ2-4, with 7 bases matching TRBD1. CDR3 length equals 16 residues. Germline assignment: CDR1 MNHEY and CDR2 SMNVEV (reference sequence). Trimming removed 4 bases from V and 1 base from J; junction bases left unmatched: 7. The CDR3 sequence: CASSSTGSGAKNIQYF. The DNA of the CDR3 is TGTGCCAGCAGTTCGACAGGGTCAGGGGCCAAAAACATTCAGTACTTC.

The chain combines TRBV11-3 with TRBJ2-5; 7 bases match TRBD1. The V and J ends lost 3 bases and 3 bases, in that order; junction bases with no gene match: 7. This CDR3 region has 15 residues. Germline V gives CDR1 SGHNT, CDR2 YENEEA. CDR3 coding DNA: TGTGCCAGCAGCTTCGCGAGAGGACAGGAAGAGACCCAGTACTTC. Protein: CASSFARGQEETQYF.

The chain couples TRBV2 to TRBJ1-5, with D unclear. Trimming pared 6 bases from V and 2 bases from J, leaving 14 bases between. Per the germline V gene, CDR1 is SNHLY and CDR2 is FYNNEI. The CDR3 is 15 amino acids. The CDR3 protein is CASSLSPAGNQPQHF. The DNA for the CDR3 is TGTGCCAGCAGCCTCAGCCCGGCGGGCAATCAGCCCCAGCATTTT. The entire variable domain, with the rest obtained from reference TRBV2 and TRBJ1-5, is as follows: EPEVTQTPSHQVTQMGQEVILRCVPISNHLYFYWYRQILGQKVEFLVSFYNNEISEKSEIFDDQFSVERPDGSNFTLKIRSTKLEDSAMYFCASSLSPAGNQPQHFGDGTRLSIL.

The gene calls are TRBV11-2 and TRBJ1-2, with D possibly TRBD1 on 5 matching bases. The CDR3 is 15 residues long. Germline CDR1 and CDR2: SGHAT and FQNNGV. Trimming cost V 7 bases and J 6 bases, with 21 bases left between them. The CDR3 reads CASTLGGDPIHGYTF. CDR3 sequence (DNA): TGTGCCAGCACTCTAGGCGGGGACCCCATCCATGGCTACACCTTC.

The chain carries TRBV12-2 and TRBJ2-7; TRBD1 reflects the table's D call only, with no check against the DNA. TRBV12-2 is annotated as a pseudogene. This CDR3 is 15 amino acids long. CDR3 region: CASRTTRQGAYEQYF. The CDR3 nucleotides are TGTGCAAGTCGAACCACGAGACAGGGGGCCTACGAGCAGTACTTC.

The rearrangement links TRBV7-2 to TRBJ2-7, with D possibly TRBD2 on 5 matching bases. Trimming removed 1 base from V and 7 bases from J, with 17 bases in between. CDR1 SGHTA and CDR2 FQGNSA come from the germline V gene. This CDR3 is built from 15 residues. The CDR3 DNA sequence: TGTGCCAGCAGCTTAGATCAGTTTTCCTCGGGGGAGCAGTACTTC. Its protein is CASSLDQFSSGEQYF.

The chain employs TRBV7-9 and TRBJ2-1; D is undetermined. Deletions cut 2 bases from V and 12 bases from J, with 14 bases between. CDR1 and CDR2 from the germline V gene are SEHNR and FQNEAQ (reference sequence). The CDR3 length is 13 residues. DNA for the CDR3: TGTGCCAGCAGCTTACCGACATCTGGTGGGCAGTTCTTC. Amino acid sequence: CASSLPTSGGQFF.

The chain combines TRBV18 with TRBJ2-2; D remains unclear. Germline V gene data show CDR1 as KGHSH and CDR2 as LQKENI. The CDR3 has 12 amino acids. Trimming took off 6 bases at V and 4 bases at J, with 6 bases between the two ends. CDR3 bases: TGTGCCAGCTCCAGCAGCACCGGGGAGCTGTTTTTT. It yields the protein CASSSSTGELFF.

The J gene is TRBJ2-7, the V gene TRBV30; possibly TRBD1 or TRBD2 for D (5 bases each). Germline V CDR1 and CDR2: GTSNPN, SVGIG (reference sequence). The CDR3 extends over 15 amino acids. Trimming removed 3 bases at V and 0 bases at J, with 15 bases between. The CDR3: CAWSPPHGGSYEQYF. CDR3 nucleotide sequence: TGTGCCTGGAGCCCTCCCCATGGGGGCTCCTACGAGCAGTACTTC.

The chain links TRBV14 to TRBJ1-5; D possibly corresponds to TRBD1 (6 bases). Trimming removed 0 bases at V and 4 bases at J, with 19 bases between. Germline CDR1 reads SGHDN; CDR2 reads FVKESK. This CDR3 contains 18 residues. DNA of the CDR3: TGTGCCAGCAGCCAAGATCCGCGGACAGACTGGCCAAATCAGCCCCAGCATTTT. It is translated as CASSQDPRTDWPNQPQHF.

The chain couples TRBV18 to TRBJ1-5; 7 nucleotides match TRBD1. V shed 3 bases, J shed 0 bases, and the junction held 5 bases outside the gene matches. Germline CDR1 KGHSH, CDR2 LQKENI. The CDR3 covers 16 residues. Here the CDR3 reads CASSPGTVVSNQPQHF. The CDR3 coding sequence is TGTGCCAGCTCACCGGGGACAGTAGTTAGCAATCAGCCCCAGCATTTT.

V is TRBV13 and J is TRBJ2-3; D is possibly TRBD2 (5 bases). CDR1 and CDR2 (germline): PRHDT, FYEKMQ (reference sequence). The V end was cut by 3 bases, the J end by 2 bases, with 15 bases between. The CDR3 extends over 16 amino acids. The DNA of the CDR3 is TGTGCCAGCAGCTTTCCTCGCGCAGCGGTCACAGATACGCAGTATTTT. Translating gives CASSFPRAAVTDTQYF.

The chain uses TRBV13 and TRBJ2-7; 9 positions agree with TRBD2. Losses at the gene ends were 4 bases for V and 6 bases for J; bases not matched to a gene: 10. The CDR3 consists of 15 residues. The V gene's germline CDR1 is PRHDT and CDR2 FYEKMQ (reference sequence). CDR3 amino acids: CASSSLAGAASEQYF. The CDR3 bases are TGTGCCAGCAGCTCATTAGCGGGAGCGGCATCCGAGCAGTACTTC.

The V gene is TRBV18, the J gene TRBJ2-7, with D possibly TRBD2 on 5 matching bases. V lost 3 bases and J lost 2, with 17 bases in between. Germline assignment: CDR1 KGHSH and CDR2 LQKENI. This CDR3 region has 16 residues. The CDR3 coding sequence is TGTGCCAGCTCACCCCTCCAGGAGGCTGGCCCCTACGAGCAGTACTTC. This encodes CASSPLQEAGPYEQYF. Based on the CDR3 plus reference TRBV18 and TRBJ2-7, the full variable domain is NAGVMQNPRHLVRRRGQEARLRCSPMKGHSHVYWYRQLPEEGLKFMVYLQKENIIDESGMPKERFSAEFPKEGPSILRIQQVVRGDSAAYFCASSPLQEAGPYEQYFGPGTRLTVT.

CDR3 sequence (DNA): TGTGCCAGTAGTCGCACCCTTTGGGGACCCAACTATGGCTACACCTTC. It specifies CASSRTLWGPNYGYTF. V is TRBV19 and J is TRBJ1-2; the D gene is possibly TRBD1 (5 bases). Trimming removed 5 bases from V and 2 bases from J, with 18 bases in between. The CDR3 covers 16 residues. Germline V gene lookup returns CDR1 LNHDA and CDR2 SQIVND (reference sequence).

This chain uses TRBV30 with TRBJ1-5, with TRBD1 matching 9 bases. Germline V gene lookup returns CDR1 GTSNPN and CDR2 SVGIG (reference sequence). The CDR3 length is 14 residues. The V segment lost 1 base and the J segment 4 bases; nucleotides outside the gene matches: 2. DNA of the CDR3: TGTGCCTGGAGTGCAGACAGGGGGAATCAGCCCCAGCATTTT. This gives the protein CAWSADRGNQPQHF.

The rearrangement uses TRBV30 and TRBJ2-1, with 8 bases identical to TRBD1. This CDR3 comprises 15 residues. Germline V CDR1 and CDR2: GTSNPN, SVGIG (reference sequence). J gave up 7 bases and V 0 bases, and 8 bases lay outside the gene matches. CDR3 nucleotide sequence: TGTGCCTGGAGTGTACTGACAGGGGAATGGAATGAGCAGTTCTTC. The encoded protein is CAWSVLTGEWNEQFF.